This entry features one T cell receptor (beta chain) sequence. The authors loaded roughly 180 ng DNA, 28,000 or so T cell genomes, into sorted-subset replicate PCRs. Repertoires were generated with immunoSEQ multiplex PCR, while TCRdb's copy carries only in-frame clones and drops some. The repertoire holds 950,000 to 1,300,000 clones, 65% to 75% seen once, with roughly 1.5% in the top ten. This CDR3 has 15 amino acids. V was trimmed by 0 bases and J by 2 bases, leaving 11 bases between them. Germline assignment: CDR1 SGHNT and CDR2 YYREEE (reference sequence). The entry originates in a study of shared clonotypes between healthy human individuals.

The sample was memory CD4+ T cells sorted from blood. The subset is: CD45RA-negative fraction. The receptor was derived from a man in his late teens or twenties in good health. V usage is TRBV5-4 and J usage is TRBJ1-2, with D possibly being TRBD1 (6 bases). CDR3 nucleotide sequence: TGTGCCAGCAGCTTGGGTGGGGACATCAACTATGGCTACACCTTC. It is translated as CASSLGGDINYGYTF.